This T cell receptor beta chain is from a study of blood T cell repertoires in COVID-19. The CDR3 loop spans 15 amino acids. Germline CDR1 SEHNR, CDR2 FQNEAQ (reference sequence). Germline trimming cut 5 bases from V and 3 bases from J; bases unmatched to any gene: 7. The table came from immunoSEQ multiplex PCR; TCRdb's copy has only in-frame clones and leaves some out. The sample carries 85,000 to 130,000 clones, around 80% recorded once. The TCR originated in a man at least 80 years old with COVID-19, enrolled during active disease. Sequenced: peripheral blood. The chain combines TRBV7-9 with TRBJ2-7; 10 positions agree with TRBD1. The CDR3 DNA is TGTGCCAGCAGCGAGGGACAGGGGTTAGTCTACGAGCAGTACTTC. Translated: CASSEGQGLVYEQYF.